Sequencing of this T cell receptor beta chain was carried out in a study of cytomegalovirus exposure and HLA in healthy donors. Findings of the study overall: In a later analysis, CMV-associated beta chains were mostly HLA-associated, it appeared. When analyzed later, the rates of TCR association showed variation by HLA locus, with DRB1 the most and HLA-C the fewest. CMV antigen specificity was confirmed in vitro for a few CMV-associated chains.

Looked up from germline, CDR1 is ENHRY and CDR2 is SYGVKD. V was shortened by 7 bases and J by 4 bases, with 20 bases between the two germline ends. This CDR3 comprises 16 residues. Both 60 Vbeta primers and 13 Jbeta primers went into the PCR. Method: immunoSEQ multiplex PCR; TCRdb's copy keeps in-frame clones and lacks some. There are 110,000 to 150,000 clones in the sample; over 70% occur only once, and around 1.9% lies in the top ten. This clone was counted a few times. Its matching antigen is unknown. This chain uses TRBV10-3 with TRBJ1-3, with D hard to call. The receptor's source is a woman aged 40 to 55 in good health and CMV-seronegative. The sample was PBMCs. This chain's CDR3 is CAIKFGGNTRGNTIYF. CDR3 sequence (DNA): TGTGCCATCAAGTTTGGCGGAAACACTAGGGGAAACACCATATATTTT.